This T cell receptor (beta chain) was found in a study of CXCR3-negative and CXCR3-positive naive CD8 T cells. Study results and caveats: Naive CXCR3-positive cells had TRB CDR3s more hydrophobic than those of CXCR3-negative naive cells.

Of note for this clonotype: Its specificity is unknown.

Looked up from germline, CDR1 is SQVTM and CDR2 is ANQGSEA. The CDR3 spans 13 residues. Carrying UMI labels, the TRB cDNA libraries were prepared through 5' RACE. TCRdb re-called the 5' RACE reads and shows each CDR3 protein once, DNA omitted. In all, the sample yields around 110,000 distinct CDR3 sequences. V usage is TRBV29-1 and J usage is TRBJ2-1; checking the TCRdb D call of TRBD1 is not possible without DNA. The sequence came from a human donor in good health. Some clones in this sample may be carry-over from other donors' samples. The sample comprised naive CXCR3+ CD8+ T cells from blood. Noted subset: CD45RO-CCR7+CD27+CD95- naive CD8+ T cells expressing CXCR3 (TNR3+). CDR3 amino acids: CSVLTGDGNEQFF.